Described below is a single T cell receptor beta chain sequence and its context. Its specificity is not known. Other DNA sequences in the sample encode the same CDR3. Expressed TCRB transcripts were sequenced after all isolated RNA was converted to cDNA. Assay used: immunoSEQ multiplex PCR; TCRdb lists only in-frame clones, some missing. The data contain 400,000 to 550,000 clones, 9.5% to 12% of them singletons. This specimen comes from a study of beta chain features in type 1 diabetes. Trimming removed 3 bases at V and 0 bases at J, with 6 bases between. There are 15 residues in the CDR3. The germline CDR1 and CDR2 sequences are MNHEY and SMNVEV (reference sequence). The study's findings and limits: Individuals with type 1 diabetes displayed fewer insertions and more deletions at VDJ junctions. Within the patient group, naive, central memory and Treg TCRB repertoires appeared more similar to each other than within healthy donors.

Input material: naive CD4+ T cells from blood. The V gene is TRBV27, the J gene TRBJ2-6; D is undetermined. The clonotype was recovered from a woman between 18 and 30 years old in good health. In DNA, the CDR3 is TGTGCCAGCAGTTTTTTGTCCTCTGGGGCCAACGTCCTGACTTTC. Translating it yields CASSFLSSGANVLTF.